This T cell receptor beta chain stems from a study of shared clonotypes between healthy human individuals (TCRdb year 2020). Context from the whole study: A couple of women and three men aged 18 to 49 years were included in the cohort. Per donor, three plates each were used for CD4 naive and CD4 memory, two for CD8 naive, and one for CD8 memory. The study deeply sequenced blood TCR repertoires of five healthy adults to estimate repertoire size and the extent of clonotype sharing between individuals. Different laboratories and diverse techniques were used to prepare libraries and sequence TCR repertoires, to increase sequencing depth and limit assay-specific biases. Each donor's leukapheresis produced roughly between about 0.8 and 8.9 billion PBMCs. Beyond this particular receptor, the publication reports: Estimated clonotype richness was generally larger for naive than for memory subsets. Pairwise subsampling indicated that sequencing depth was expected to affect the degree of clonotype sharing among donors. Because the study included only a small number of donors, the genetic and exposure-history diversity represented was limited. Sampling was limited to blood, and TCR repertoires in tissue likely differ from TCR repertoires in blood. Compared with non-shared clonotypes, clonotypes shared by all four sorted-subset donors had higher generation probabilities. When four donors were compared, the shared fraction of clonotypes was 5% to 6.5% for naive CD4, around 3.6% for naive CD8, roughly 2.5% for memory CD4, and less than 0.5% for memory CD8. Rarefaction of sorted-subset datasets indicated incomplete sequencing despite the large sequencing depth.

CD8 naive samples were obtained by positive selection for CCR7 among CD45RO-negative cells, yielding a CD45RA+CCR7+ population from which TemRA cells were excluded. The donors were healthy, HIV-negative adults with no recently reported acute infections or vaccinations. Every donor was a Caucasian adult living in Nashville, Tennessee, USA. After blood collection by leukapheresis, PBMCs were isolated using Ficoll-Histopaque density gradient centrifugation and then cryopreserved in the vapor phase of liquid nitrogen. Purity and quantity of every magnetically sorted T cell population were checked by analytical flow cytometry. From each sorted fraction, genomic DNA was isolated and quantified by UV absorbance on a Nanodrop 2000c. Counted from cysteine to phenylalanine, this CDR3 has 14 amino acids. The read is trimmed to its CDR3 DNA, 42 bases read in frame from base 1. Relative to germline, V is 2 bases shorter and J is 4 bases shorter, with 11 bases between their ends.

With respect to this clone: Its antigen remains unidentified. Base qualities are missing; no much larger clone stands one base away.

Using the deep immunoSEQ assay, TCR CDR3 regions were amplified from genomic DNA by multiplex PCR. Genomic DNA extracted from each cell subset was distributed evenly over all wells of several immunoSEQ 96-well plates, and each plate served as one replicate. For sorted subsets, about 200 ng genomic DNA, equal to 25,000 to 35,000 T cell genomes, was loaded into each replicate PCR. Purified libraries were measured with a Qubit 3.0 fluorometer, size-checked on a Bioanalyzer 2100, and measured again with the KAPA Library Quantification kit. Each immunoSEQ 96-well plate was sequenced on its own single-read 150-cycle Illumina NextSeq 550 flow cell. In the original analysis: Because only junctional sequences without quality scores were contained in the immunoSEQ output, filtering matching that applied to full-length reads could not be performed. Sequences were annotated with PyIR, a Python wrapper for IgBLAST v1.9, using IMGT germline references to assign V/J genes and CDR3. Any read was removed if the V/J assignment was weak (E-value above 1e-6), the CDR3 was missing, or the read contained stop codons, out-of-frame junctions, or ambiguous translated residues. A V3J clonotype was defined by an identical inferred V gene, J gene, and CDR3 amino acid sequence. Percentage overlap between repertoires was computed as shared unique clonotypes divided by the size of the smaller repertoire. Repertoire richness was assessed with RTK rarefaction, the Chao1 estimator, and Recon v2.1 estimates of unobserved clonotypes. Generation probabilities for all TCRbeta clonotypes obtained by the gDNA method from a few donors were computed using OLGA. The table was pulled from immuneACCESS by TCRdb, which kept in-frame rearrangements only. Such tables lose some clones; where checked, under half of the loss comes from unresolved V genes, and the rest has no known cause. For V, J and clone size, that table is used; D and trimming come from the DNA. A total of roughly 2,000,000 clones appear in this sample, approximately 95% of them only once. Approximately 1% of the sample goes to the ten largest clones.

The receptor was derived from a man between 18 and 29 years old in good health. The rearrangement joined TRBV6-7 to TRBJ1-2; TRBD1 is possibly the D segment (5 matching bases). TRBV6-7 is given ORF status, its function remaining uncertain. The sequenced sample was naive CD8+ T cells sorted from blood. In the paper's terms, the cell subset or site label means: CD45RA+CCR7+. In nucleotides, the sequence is TGTGCCAGCAGTTACGGGCAGGGACTCTATGGCTACACCTTC. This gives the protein CASSYGQGLYGYTF.